Sequencing of this T cell receptor (beta chain) was carried out in a study of naive CD8 T cells in extremely preterm neonates. The study's findings and limits: Preterm infants showed shorter CDR3s, fewer N additions and less trimming than older groups.

With regard to this clone: Its antigen is currently unknown.

Trimming removed 4 bases from V and 5 bases from J; junction bases left unmatched: 10. The CDR3 extends over 17 amino acids. Germline-derived CDR1 and CDR2 are SGDLS and YYNGEE. Repertoires were generated with immunoSEQ multiplex PCR, while TCRdb's copy carries only in-frame clones and drops some. The table lists approximately 6,500 clones, about 98% of them singletons. Sequenced: naive CD8+ T cells from blood. The V call is TRBV9, the J call TRBJ2-1; 12 nucleotides agree with TRBD2. The clonotype was recovered from a human donor in good health. CDR3 in DNA: TGTGCCAGCAGCCCCGGAACCACTAGCGGGGGGAACAATGAGCAGTTCTTC. It is translated as CASSPGTTSGGNNEQFF.